This T cell receptor beta chain was identified in a study of control samples from healthy donors and cancer patients. CDR1 and CDR2 from the germline V gene are MNHEY and SVGAGI. This CDR3 contains 16 residues. Losses at the gene ends were 2 bases for V and 3 bases for J; bases not matched to a gene: 9. Profiled with immunoSEQ multiplex PCR; TCRdb holds only in-frame clones, not every one. This sample yields just under 150,000 clones, of which 75% to 95% are seen a single time; approximately 3.4% belongs to the top ten. The receptor's source is a man younger than 45 in good health. Input material: blood. The V gene is TRBV6-5, the J gene TRBJ1-2, with 7 bases identical to TRBD1. The CDR3 bases are TGTGCCAGCAGTTACGCTTCGACAGGGATTCACTATGGCTACACCTTC. This gives the protein CASSYASTGIHYGYTF.